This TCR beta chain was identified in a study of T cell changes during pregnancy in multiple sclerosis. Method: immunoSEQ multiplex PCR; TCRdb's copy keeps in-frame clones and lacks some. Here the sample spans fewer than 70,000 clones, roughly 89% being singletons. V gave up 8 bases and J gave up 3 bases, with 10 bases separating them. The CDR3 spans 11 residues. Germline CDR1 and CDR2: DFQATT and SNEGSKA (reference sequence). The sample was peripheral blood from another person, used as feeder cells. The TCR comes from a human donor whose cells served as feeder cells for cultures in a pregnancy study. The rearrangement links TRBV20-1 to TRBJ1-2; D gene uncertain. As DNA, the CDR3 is TGCAGTACGAGTAGCGACTATGGCTACACCTTC. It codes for CSTSSDYGYTF.